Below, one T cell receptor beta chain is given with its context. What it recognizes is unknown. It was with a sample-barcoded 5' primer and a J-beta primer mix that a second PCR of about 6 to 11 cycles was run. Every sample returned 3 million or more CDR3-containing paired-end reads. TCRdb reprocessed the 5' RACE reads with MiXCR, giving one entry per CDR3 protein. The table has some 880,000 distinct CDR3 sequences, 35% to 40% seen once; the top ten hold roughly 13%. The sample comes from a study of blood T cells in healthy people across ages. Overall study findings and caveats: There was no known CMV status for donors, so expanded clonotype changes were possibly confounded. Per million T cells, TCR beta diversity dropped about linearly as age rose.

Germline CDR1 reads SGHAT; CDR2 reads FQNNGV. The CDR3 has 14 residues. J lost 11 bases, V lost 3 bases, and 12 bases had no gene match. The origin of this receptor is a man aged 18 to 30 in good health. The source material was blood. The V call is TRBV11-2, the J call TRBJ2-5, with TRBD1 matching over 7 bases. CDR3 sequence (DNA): TGTGCCAGCAGCTTGACAGGGCCTCACAATGAGCAGTACTTC. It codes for CASSLTGPHNEQYF.